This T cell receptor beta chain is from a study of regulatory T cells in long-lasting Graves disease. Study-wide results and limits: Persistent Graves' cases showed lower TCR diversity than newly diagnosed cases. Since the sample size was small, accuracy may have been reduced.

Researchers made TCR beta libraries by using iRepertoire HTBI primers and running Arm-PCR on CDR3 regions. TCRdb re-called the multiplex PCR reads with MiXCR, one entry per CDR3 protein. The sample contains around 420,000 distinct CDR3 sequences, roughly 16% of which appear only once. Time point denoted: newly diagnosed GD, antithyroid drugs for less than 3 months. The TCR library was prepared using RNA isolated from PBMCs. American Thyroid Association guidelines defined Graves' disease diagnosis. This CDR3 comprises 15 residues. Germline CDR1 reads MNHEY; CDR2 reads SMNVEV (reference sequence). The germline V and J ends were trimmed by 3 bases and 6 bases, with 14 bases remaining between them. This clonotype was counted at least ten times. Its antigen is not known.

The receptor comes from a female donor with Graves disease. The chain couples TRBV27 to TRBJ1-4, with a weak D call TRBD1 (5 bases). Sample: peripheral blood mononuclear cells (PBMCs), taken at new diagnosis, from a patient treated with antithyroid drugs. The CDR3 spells CASSFVGAGDEKLFF. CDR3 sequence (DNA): TGTGCCAGCAGTTTTGTAGGGGCGGGGGATGAAAAACTGTTTTTT.